Sequencing of this TCR beta chain was carried out in a study of T cells in tumors after PD-1 blockade. Remarks on this clone: Its antigen is not known.

General study points: Clonal replacement appeared only between pre- and post-treatment samples. Expanded exhausted CD8+ clones after therapy were mostly novel clonotypes.

Clones were read by immunoSEQ multiplex PCR, and TCRdb kept only the in-frame ones, dropping some. The table includes approximately 9,300 clones, around 67% detected once. This CDR3 is built from 14 residues. Germline trimming cut 5 bases from V and 5 bases from J; bases unmatched to any gene: 5. The germline V gene has CDR1 ENHRY and CDR2 SYGVKD. The source was tumor tissue, collected after anti-PD-1 treatment. The chain has TRBV10-3 and TRBJ1-4; 7 positions agree with TRBD1. The TCR originated in a human donor with basal cell carcinoma. The CDR3 protein is CAISTGEENEKLFF. The CDR3 coding sequence is TGTGCCATCAGTACAGGGGAAGAGAATGAAAAACTGTTTTTT.